The present T cell receptor (beta chain) was sequenced within a study of blood T cell repertoires in COVID-19. The data were produced by immunoSEQ multiplex PCR, yet TCRdb's version contains in-frame clones alone and is incomplete. Altogether 220,000 or so clones are present, more than 85% being singletons, with the ten largest covering around 0.84%. Per the germline V gene, CDR1 is MNHEY and CDR2 is SVGAGI. Trimming pared 6 bases from V and 2 bases from J, leaving 11 bases between. This CDR3 comprises 15 residues. Sequencing was done on a sample of peripheral blood. This clonotype was obtained from a man aged 55 to 70 with COVID-19, enrolled during active disease. The chain uses TRBV6-5 and TRBJ2-6, with D perhaps matching TRBD1 (6 bases). The CDR3 loop reads CASSLRGTGANVLTF. CDR3 DNA sequence: TGTGCCAGCAGCCTCAGGGGAACTGGGGCCAACGTCCTGACTTTC.